This entry describes one TCR beta chain. The data were obtained in a study of blood T cell repertoires in COVID-19. As for the study in general: The study drew acute and convalescent COVID-19 samples from the United States, Italy and Spain.

As processed by the authors: The authors estimated nucleated cell counts from reference gene primer amplification. Only in-frame clones appear in the TCRdb table, and some are missing; sequencing was by immunoSEQ multiplex PCR. The V and J calls and clone size come from that table; D and trimming were worked out from the DNA. Found here are 150,000 to 200,000 clones, 82% of them singletons; the top ten hold around 8%. Patients of the Seattle cohort, enrolled during active infection, were followed longitudinally. The TCR was taken from a woman aged 55-75 years with COVID-19, enrolled during active disease. What was sequenced was peripheral blood.

The CDR3 sequence: CASNRGSEKLFF. The CDR3 DNA is TGTGCCAGCAATAGGGGTTCTGAAAAACTGTTTTTT. The chain couples TRBV2 to TRBJ1-4, with D maybe TRBD1 (5 bases). This CDR3 is 12 amino acids long. Germline V gives CDR1 SNHLY, CDR2 FYNNEI. Trimming stripped 7 bases from V and 7 bases from J, with 10 bases between.